This T cell receptor (beta chain) is from a study of cytomegalovirus exposure and HLA in healthy donors. Study-wide findings and caveats: It was reported that the classifier diagnosed cytomegalovirus status with high specificity and sensitivity in both the original and validation cohorts.

The donors formed part of the approximately 120-subject validation cohort, distinct from the roughly 600-subject first cohort. Assay: immunoSEQ multiplex PCR; the TCRdb copy retains only in-frame clones and omits some. Among 100,000 to 150,000 clones listed, under 90% were seen once. As regards this clone: As yet, its antigen is unknown.

The sample was PBMCs. This sequence was found in a woman aged 18-29 years in good health and CMV-seronegative.

This CDR3 is CASSLSGGSYNEQFF. The CDR3 region has the DNA TGTGCCAGCAGCTTGTCGGGGGGCTCCTACAATGAGCAGTTCTTC. The V call is TRBV5-4, the J call TRBJ2-1; TRBD2 aligns across 7 bases. This CDR3 spans 15 amino acids. V lost 1 base to trimming and J lost 0 bases; unmatched junction nucleotides: 1. Germline V gene sequence: CDR1 SGHNT, CDR2 YYREEE (reference sequence).